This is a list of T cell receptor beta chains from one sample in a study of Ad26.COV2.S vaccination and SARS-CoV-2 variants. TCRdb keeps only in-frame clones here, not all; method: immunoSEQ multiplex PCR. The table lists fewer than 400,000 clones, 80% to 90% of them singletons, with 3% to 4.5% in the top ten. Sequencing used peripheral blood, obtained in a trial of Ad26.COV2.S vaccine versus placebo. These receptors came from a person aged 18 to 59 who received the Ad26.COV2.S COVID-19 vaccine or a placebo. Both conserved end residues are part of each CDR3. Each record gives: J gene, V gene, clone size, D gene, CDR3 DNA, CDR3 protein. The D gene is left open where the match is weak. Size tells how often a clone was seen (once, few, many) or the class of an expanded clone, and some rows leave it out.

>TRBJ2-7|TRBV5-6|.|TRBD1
TGTGCCAGCAGCACATTACAGGGGGCTTCCTACGAGCAGTACTTC
CASSTLQGASYEQYF
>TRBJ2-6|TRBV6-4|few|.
TGTGCCAGCAGTGAACAGGGAGACTCTGGGGCCAACGTCCTGACTTTC
CASSEQGDSGANVLTF
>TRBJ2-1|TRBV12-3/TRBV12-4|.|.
TGTGCCAGCAGTTTATCGTTCAATGAGCAGTTCTTC
CASSLSFNEQFF
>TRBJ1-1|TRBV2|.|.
TGTGCCAGCACTGAAGCGGGGGGGACTGAAGCTTTCTTT
CASTEAGGTEAFF
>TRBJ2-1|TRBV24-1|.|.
TGTGCCACCAGTGGAACAGGTCTCAAGATGGTCTTC
CATSGTGLKMVF
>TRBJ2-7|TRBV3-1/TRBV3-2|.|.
TGTGCCAGCAGCCAAGGGGACGGGAACCATTACGAGCAGTACTTC
CASSQGDGNHYEQYF
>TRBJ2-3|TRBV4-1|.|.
TGCGCCAGCAGCCAAGTTGCAGCGTCCGATACGCAGTATTTT
CASSQVAASDTQYF
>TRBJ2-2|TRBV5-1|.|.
TGCGCCAGCAGCTTCCGCGCCGATACGAACACCGGGGAGCTGTTTTTT
CASSFRADTNTGELFF
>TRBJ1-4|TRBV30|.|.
TGTGCCTGGAGTGTACTAATGGGGGCTAATGAAAAACTGTTTTTT
CAWSVLMGANEKLFF
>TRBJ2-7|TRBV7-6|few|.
TGTGCCAGCAGCTTTGCCCAGACGGGCGCATACGAGCAGTACTTC
CASSFAQTGAYEQYF
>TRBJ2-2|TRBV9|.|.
TGTGCCAGCAGCCTAGGAGGGGGCGGCACCGGGGAGCTGTTTTTT
CASSLGGGGTGELFF
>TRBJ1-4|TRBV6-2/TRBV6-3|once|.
TGTGCCAGCAGCCCCGGATGGGAGGAAAAACTGTTTTTT
CASSPGWEEKLFF
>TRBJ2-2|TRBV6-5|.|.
TGTGCCAGCAGCGAGATGGGAACCTCCGGGGAGCTGTTTTTT
CASSEMGTSGELFF
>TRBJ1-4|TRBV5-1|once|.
TGCGCCAGCAGCCCCCGAGGGTCAAACCCGGGTGAAAAACTGTTTTTT
CASSPRGSNPGEKLFF
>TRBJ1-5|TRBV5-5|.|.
TGTGCCAGCAGCCCGGCCCCAGGCAATCAGCCCCAGCATTTT
CASSPAPGNQPQHF
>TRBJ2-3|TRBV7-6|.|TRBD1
TGTGCCAGCAGCTACAGGGGGTTCGGCCCGGCAGATACGCAGTATTTT
CASSYRGFGPADTQYF
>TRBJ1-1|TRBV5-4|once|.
TGTGCCAGCAGCTTGGTGGGCAGCCTCCATGAAGCTTTCTTT
CASSLVGSLHEAFF
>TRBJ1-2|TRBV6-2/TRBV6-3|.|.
TGTGCCAGCAGTTACCCCGGGCTGCGCGGCTACACCTTC
CASSYPGLRGYTF
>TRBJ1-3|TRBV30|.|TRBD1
TGTGCCTCCGTCCCGGGACAGGGGTTCACCATATATTTT
CASVPGQGFTIYF
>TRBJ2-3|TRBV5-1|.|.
TGCGCCAGCAGCGGCGTAGATCAAGATACGCAGTATTTT
CASSGVDQDTQYF
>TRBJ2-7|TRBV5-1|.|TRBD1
TGCGCCAGCAGCCAGCGGACAGGATTCTCCTACGAGCAGTACTTC
CASSQRTGFSYEQYF
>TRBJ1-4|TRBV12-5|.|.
TGTGCTAGTGGTTTGGTGACGCTGCCGGTGACGCACGATGAAAAACTGTTTTTT
CASGLVTLPVTHDEKLFF
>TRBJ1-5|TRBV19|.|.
TGTGCCAGTAGTATAATTGGGTCCGGGGGCAATCAGCCCCAGCATTTT
CASSIIGSGGNQPQHF
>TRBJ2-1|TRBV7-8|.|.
TGTGCCAGCAGCCCGACCGTAGTGGGGGGGCAGAGCAATGAGCAGTTCTTC
CASSPTVVGGQSNEQFF
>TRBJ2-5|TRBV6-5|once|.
TGTGCCAGCAGTTACTCGGATTCTAGGTCCCAGTACTTC
CASSYSDSRSQYF
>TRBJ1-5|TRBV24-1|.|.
TGTGCCACCCCCTCGGGGGACGATGGCAATCAGCCCCAGCATTTT
CATPSGDDGNQPQHF
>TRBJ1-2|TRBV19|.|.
TGTGCCAGTAGTAGGAGACAGTACTATGGCTACACCTTC
CASSRRQYYGYTF
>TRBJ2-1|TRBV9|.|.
TGTGCCAGCAGCGTAGCGGTGGGGGGGCAGTTCTTC
CASSVAVGGQFF